Shown below are 32 T cell receptor beta chains from a single sample sequenced in a study of Tregs in tolerant kidney transplant recipients. Mixed chimerism was transient after nonmyeloablative marrow transplants from related graft donors. Sequencing was performed with immunoSEQ multiplex PCR; in TCRdb, only in-frame clones are kept and a portion is missing. This repertoire comprises tens of thousands of clones; its ten largest clones make up 1.8%. The sample here was CD4+ T cells from blood (PBMCs), taken 24 months after the transplant. All receptors come from a human patient who received a combined kidney and bone marrow transplant. Certain T cells may be donor cells from the graft.

Note on this clone: Sequencing ends 3 residues short of the CDR3 end; the germline J gene provides the rest. J is TRBJ1-2 and V is TRBV6-1; D gene unclear. Germline lookup yields CDR1 MNHNS and CDR2 SASEGT. The V end lost 4 bases, the J end lost 6 bases, and 12 bases lay between the germline ends. The CDR3 is 13 residues long. The chain's CDR3 is CASSVGFLDGYTF. The DNA read from the CDR3 is TGTGCCAGCAGTGTCGGGTTCCTCGATGGC.

A remark on this clone: From the germline J gene comes the end of the CDR3, since the read stops 3 residues before it. The J gene is TRBJ1-2, the V gene TRBV28; TRBD1 is a possible D gene (5 bases). This CDR3 spans 12 amino acids. Germline CDR1 reads MDHEN; CDR2 reads SYDVKM. Trimming left V 6 bases short and J 5 bases short, with 10 bases between. Partial CDR3 DNA: TGTGCCAGCAGGCCGGGGGGTTATGGC. Encoded protein: CASRPGGYG. The full CDR3 is CASRPGGYGYTF.

On this clone: The CDR3 end lies 3 residues beyond the end of the read and is filled in from the germline J gene. The V call is TRBV5-4, the J call TRBJ2-1; a possible D gene is TRBD2 (6 bases). Looked up from germline, CDR1 is SGHNT and CDR2 is YYREEE (reference sequence). V lost 4 bases and J 0 bases, leaving 11 bases between the germline ends. CDR3 length: 15 residues. Here the CDR3 reads CASSPEGSSYNEQFF. The sequenced part of the CDR3 DNA is TGTGCCAGCAGCCCGGAGGGGAGCTCCTACAATGAG.

Concerning this clone itself: The missing CDR3 end, 3 residues past where the read stops, is filled in from the germline J gene. The chain employs TRBV30 and TRBJ2-3; possible D gene TRBD2, 5 bases. The CDR3 loop spans 12 amino acids. CDR1 is GTSNPN and CDR2 is SVGIG in the germline V gene (reference sequence). Trimming took off 2 bases at V and 6 bases at J, with 9 bases between the two ends. CDR3 in amino acids: CAWSQLGDTQYF. The CDR3 bases that were read are TGTGCCTGGAGTCAACTAGGGGATACG.

As to this clone: The CDR3 end falls 3 residues outside the read, so it is completed with the germline J gene. V usage is TRBV5-4 and J usage is TRBJ2-5, with 10 bases that match TRBD2. Trimming cost V 1 base and J 1 base; bases outside gene matches: 1. Germline CDR1 SGHNT, CDR2 YYREEE (reference sequence). The CDR3 spans 15 residues. The CDR3 loop reads CASSLPSGSQETQYF. CDR3 bases read: TGTGCCAGCAGCTTGCCTAGCGGGAGCCAAGAGACC.

A remark on this clone: The read ends 3 residues shy of where the CDR3 ends; the end is completed using the germline J gene. The V gene is TRBV9, the J gene TRBJ1-4, with unresolved D. The CDR3 is 17 residues long. Germline V CDR1 and CDR2: SGDLS, YYNGEE. Trimming took off 1 base at V and 2 bases at J, with 15 bases between the two ends. The CDR3 DNA, read in part, is TGTGCCAGCAGCGTACACCCCGCTCGAGGGACTAATGAAAAA. Encoded protein: CASSVHPARGTNEK. Given in full, the CDR3 is CASSVHPARGTNEKLFF.

About this clone: The DNA ends 3 residues before the CDR3 does, and the rest of the CDR3 is filled in from the germline J gene. J is TRBJ2-5 and V is TRBV5-1, with 8 bases matching TRBD1. The length of the CDR3 is 14 residues. Germline CDR1 SGHRS, CDR2 YFSETQ. V lost 0 bases and J lost 5; bases outside the gene matches: 3. CDR3 sequence: CASSLATGGETQYF. Partial CDR3 DNA: TGCGCCAGCAGCTTGGCAACAGGGGGGGAGACC.

Points on this clone: The sequenced fragment ends 3 residues before the CDR3 boundary, so the rest is inferred from the germline J gene. The rearrangement joins TRBV20-1 to TRBJ1-2, with 9 bases identical to TRBD1. J gave up 4 bases and V 6 bases, and 6 bases lay outside the gene matches. The CDR3 is 13 amino acids. CDR1 and CDR2 (germline): DFQATT, SNEGSKA (reference sequence). CDR3 sequence reads: CSAQTGGFYGYTF. CDR3 bases read: TGCAGTGCGCAGACAGGGGGTTTCTATGGC.

Worth noting for this clone: The read is 3 residues too short to cover the CDR3 end, so that end is filled in from the germline J gene. This sequence joins TRBV5-1 and TRBJ2-3, with unresolved D. V shed 0 bases and J shed 2 bases, with 4 bases lying between them. In germline, CDR1 is SGHRS, CDR2 YFSETQ. This CDR3 has 13 amino acids. The CDR3 DNA, read in part, is TGCGCCAGCAGCTTGGGGGCCACAGATACG. The encoded protein is CASSLGATDT. The whole CDR3 protein reads CASSLGATDTQYF. Drawing the rest from reference TRBV5-1 and TRBJ2-3, the complete variable domain is KAGVTQTPRYLIKTRGQQVTLSCSPISGHRSVSWYQQTPGQGLQFLFEYFSETQRNKGNFPGRFSGRQFSNSRSEMNVSTLELGDSALYLCASSLGATDTQYFGPGTRLTVL.

On this clone: The read terminates 3 residues before the CDR3 end, so the remaining end is supplied by the germline J gene. This chain connects TRBV30 to TRBJ1-1; a possible D gene is TRBD1 (5 bases). Germline CDR1 is GTSNPN and CDR2 is SVGIG (reference sequence). The CDR3 consists of 11 residues. V was shortened by 5 bases and J by 2 bases, with 6 bases between the two germline ends. CDR3: CAWGANTEAFF. The covered CDR3 bases are TGTGCCTGGGGGGCCAACACTGAA. Filled out from reference TRBV30 and TRBJ1-1, the complete variable domain reads SQTIHQWPATLVQPVGSPLSLECTVEGTSNPNLYWYRQAAGRGLQLLFYSVGIGQISSEVPQNLSASRPQDRQFILSSKKLLLSDSGFYLCAWGANTEAFFGQGTRLTVV.

Remarks on this clone: The CDR3 end falls 3 residues outside the read, so it is completed with the germline J gene. V is TRBV5-1 and J is TRBJ2-7; weak D call: TRBD1 (6 bases). Trimming took off 0 bases at V and 1 base at J, with 14 bases between the two ends. This CDR3 is 16 amino acids long. The V gene's germline CDR1 is SGHRS and CDR2 YFSETQ. The covered CDR3 bases are TGCGCCAGCAGCTTGGATGGACAGTCCAGGTCCTACGAG. This translates into CASSLDGQSRSYE. The entire CDR3 sequence reads CASSLDGQSRSYEQYF.

Comments on this clone: The read finishes 3 residues shy of the CDR3 end, and the germline J gene is used to complete it. The chain employs TRBV11-2 and TRBJ1-1; D remains unclear. Between the trimmed V and J ends, which lost 5 bases and 6 bases, there was a span of 16 bases. The CDR3 covers 14 residues. CDR1 is SGHAT and CDR2 is FQNNGV in the germline V gene. CDR3 in amino acids: CASSTRAASPEAFF. The CDR3 DNA, read in part, is TGTGCCAGCAGCACACGAGCGGCCTCCCCTGAA. Full variable domain (remainder filled in from reference TRBV11-2 and TRBJ1-1): EAGVAQSPRYKIIEKRQSVAFWCNPISGHATLYWYQQILGQGPKLLIQFQNNGVVDDSQLPKDRFSAERLKGVDSTLKIQPAKLEDSAVYLCASSTRAASPEAFFGQGTRLTVV.

With respect to this clone: The read is 3 residues too short to cover the CDR3 end, so that end is filled in from the germline J gene. The chain joins TRBV7-2 to TRBJ1-1; no firm D call. Trimming stripped 4 bases from V and 6 bases from J, with 9 bases between. The length of the CDR3 is 12 residues. Germline V lookup: CDR1 SGHTA, CDR2 FQGNSA. The CDR3 here is CASSSVFAEAFF. The sequenced part of the CDR3 DNA is TGTGCCAGCAGCTCAGTTTTCGCTGAA.

In regard to this clone: Read data end 3 residues before the CDR3 end; the end is taken from the germline J gene. The V call is TRBV19, the J call TRBJ2-7, with TRBD2 matching 13 bases. The V and J ends lost 3 bases and 2 bases, in that order; junction bases with no gene match: 4. Germline CDR1 is LNHDA and CDR2 is SQIVND (reference sequence). The CDR3 runs 16 residues. The CDR3 loop is CASSIGTSGIPYEQYF. CDR3 DNA, as far as it was read: TGTGCCAGTAGTATCGGGACTAGCGGGATCCCCTACGAG.

Comment on this clone: From the germline J gene comes the end of the CDR3, since the read stops 3 residues before it. The V gene is TRBV20-1, the J gene TRBJ1-2, with D possibly being TRBD1 (6 bases). This CDR3 is 13 amino acids long. From germline, CDR1 is DFQATT and CDR2 SNEGSKA (reference sequence). The V and J ends lost 6 bases and 4 bases respectively, with 15 bases between them. CDR3: CSAPSGTTYGYTF. CDR3 DNA (partial): TGCAGTGCACCCTCGGGGACAACCTATGGC.

On this clone itself: The read halts 3 residues ahead of the CDR3 end, with the missing end drawn from the germline J gene. The chain joins TRBV10-3 to TRBJ2-1; 8 bases match TRBD2. Per the germline V gene, CDR1 is ENHRY and CDR2 is SYGVKD. V trimming: 0 bases; J trimming: 7 bases; junction bases outside the gene matches: 5. There are 15 residues in the CDR3. The DNA read from the CDR3 is TGTGCCATCAGTGAGTCGCAGGGACTAGGGAATGAG. It translates to CAISESQGLGNE. The whole CDR3 sequence reads CAISESQGLGNEQFF.

With respect to this clone: The CDR3 goes on 3 residues after the read ends, and that part is filled in from the germline J gene. V is TRBV2 and J is TRBJ1-1; no definite D call. The V gene's germline CDR1 is SNHLY and CDR2 FYNNEI. There are 13 residues in the CDR3. Trimming cost V 4 bases and J 3 bases, with 9 bases left between them. CDR3 sequence: CASSAQVDTEAFF. CDR3 bases read: TGTGCCAGCAGTGCCCAGGTGGACACTGAA.

In regard to this clone: The read terminates 3 residues before the CDR3 end, so the remaining end is supplied by the germline J gene. V usage is TRBV6-2 or TRBV6-3 and J usage is TRBJ2-1, with 7 bases that match TRBD1. J gave up 7 bases and V 6 bases, and 6 bases lay outside the gene matches. The V gene's germline CDR1 is MNHEY and CDR2 SVGEGT. This CDR3 is built from 13 residues. The CDR3 spells CASSSNRGNEQFF. CDR3 bases read: TGTGCCAGCAGCAGTAACAGGGGAAATGAG.

About this clone itself: The read ends 3 residues early relative to the CDR3; the germline J gene fills the gap. V usage is TRBV20-1 and J usage is TRBJ1-5; D gene ambiguous. This CDR3 has 12 residues. V shed 5 bases and J shed 2 bases, with 7 bases lying between them. CDR1 is DFQATT and CDR2 is SNEGSKA in the germline V gene (reference sequence). The covered CDR3 bases are TGCAGTGCTGGTCAGGGCAATCAGCCC. It yields the protein CSAGQGNQP. The full CDR3 sequence reads CSAGQGNQPQHF.

A word on this clone: The read is 3 residues too short to cover the CDR3 end, so that end is filled in from the germline J gene. The chain combines TRBV5-1 with TRBJ2-2; TRBD1 matches 7 bases. The ends lost 5 bases at V and 1 base at J; junction bases unmatched: 5. The germline gives CDR1 SGHRS, CDR2 YFSETQ. The CDR3 runs 15 residues. The CDR3 spells CASRSGTENTGELFF. Incomplete CDR3 DNA: TGCGCCAGCAGGTCCGGGACAGAGAACACCGGGGAG.

In regard to this clone: The CDR3 is cut off 3 residues early in the read; its end comes from the germline J gene. This sequence joins TRBV2 and TRBJ2-1; D may be TRBD2 (6 bases). The V end lost 8 bases, the J end lost 7 bases, and 15 bases lay between the germline ends. In germline, CDR1 is SNHLY, CDR2 FYNNEI. The CDR3 extends over 13 amino acids. Here the CDR3 reads CASWTPRENEQFF. The part of the CDR3 DNA that was read is TGTGCCAGCTGGACTCCCCGGGAGAATGAG. The full variable domain, rest sourced from reference TRBV2 and TRBJ2-1, is EPEVTQTPSHQVTQMGQEVILRCVPISNHLYFYWYRQILGQKVEFLVSFYNNEISEKSEIFDDQFSVERPDGSNFTLKIRSTKLEDSAMYFCASWTPRENEQFFGPGTRLTVL.

On this clone: The read gets to within 3 residues of the CDR3 end, and the germline J gene fills in the rest. The rearrangement links TRBV10-3 to TRBJ1-1; tentatively, D is TRBD1 (5 bases). CDR1 is ENHRY and CDR2 is SYGVKD in the germline V gene. V was pared by 4 bases and J by 6 bases, with 15 bases between. This CDR3 has 14 amino acids. The DNA read from the CDR3 is TGTGCCATCAGTGTCCAGGGAAGTAGAGCTGAA. It is translated as CAISVQGSRAE. In full, the CDR3 reads CAISVQGSRAEAFF.

Note on this clone: The observed sequence ends 3 residues before the CDR3 terminus, with the missing tail filled in from the germline J gene. The chain joins TRBV7-9 to TRBJ2-7; 7 bases fit TRBD2. With V trimmed by 1 base and J by 2 bases, 5 bases remained unmatched. This CDR3 is built from 15 residues. CDR1 is SEHNR, CDR2 FQNEAQ, per germline (reference sequence). CDR3 amino acids: CASSLDGRGPYEQYF. Incomplete CDR3 DNA: TGTGCCAGCAGCTTAGATGGGAGGGGTCCCTACGAG.

In regard to this clone: The CDR3 extends 3 residues past the end of the read, so its final part is completed from the germline J gene. The V and J genes are TRBV14 and TRBJ2-6, with TRBD1 matching 8 bases. Germline V gene lookup returns CDR1 SGHDN and CDR2 FVKESK. The CDR3 extends over 17 amino acids. J lost 0 bases, V lost 6 bases, and 7 bases had no gene match. CDR3 residues: CASRLTGVGSGANVLTF. The covered CDR3 bases are TGTGCCAGCAGACTGACAGGGGTGGGCTCTGGGGCCAACGTC.

Notes on this clone: The observed sequence ends 3 residues before the CDR3 terminus, with the missing tail filled in from the germline J gene. This chain connects TRBV30 to TRBJ1-6; 7 bases are a match to TRBD1. V gave up 4 bases and J gave up 9 bases; unmatched junction bases: 6. Per germline, CDR1 GTSNPN and CDR2 SVGIG (reference sequence). This CDR3 is built from 13 residues. CDR3 DNA (partial): TGTGCCTGGAAGACAGGGATTGGTTCACCC. Translation gives CAWKTGIGSP. From start to end, the CDR3 is CAWKTGIGSPLHF. Supplemented by reference TRBV30 and TRBJ1-6, the full variable domain reads SQTIHQWPATLVQPVGSPLSLECTVEGTSNPNLYWYRQAAGRGLQLLFYSVGIGQISSEVPQNLSASRPQDRQFILSSKKLLLSDSGFYLCAWKTGIGSPLHFGNGTRLTVT.

Regarding this clone: The read stops 3 residues short of the end of the CDR3; the missing end is completed from the germline J gene. This rearrangement joins TRBV19 to TRBJ2-5, with TRBD2 matching over 8 bases. Germline loops: CDR1 LNHDA, CDR2 SQIVND (reference sequence). The V segment lost 3 bases and the J segment 0 bases; nucleotides outside the gene matches: 6. The CDR3 has 16 residues. CDR3 bases read: TGTGCCAGTAGTATCCGGCTAGCGGGCCACCAAGAGACC. Its translation is CASSIRLAGHQET. The entire CDR3 reads CASSIRLAGHQETQYF.

With regard to this clone: From the germline J gene comes the end of the CDR3, since the read stops 3 residues before it. The chain uses TRBV5-1 and TRBJ2-5; 15 positions agree with TRBD2. Trimming cost V 4 bases and J 4 bases; bases outside gene matches: 14. The CDR3 spans 19 residues. The germline V gene encodes CDR1 SGHRS and CDR2 YFSETQ. Here the CDR3 reads CASSPSSGTSGGKPETQYF. The DNA read from the CDR3 is TGCGCCAGCAGCCCTTCTTCCGGGACTAGCGGGGGGAAGCCAGAGACC.

On this clone itself: The read terminates 3 residues ahead of where the CDR3 ends, so the germline J gene completes it. The rearrangement uses TRBV10-3 and TRBJ2-1; 10 bases align to TRBD1. Germline-derived CDR1 and CDR2 are ENHRY and SYGVKD. V lost 10 bases to trimming and J lost 9 bases; unmatched junction nucleotides: 6. This CDR3 comprises 12 residues. CDR3 protein: CATSGTGVEQFF. The sequenced CDR3 bases are TGTGCCACTTCCGGGACAGGGGTTGAG.

As concerns this clone: The read is 3 residues too short to cover the CDR3 end, so that end is filled in from the germline J gene. V and J are TRBV18 and TRBJ2-2; D perhaps matches TRBD2 (5 bases). V lost 7 bases and J lost 4, with 13 bases in between. The germline V gene has CDR1 KGHSH and CDR2 LQKENI. The CDR3 has 14 amino acids. The DNA read from the CDR3 is TGTGCCAGCTGTGTAGCGAGGATCACCGGGGAG. It specifies CASCVARITGE. The entire CDR3 sequence reads CASCVARITGELFF.

Comment on this clone: At one end the junction does not follow the germline gene, possibly because of a read error. Sequencing ends 3 residues short of the CDR3 end; the germline J gene provides the rest. This chain links TRBV7-7 with TRBJ2-5, with 9 nucleotides matching TRBD2. Germline assignment: CDR1 SSHAT and CDR2 FNYEAQ (reference sequence). There are 17 residues in the CDR3. Incomplete CDR3 DNA: TGTGCTAGCAGCTTAGGGCCCAAGCGGGGGGCGGGAGAGACC. As protein: CASSLGPKRGAGET. The complete CDR3 sequence is CASSLGPKRGAGETQYF. Together with reference TRBV7-7 and TRBJ2-5, the CDR3 gives the full variable domain: GAGVSQSPRYKVTKRGQDVTLRCDPISSHATLYWYQQALGQGPEFLTYFNYEAQPDKSGLPSDRFSAERPEGSISTLTIQRTEQRDSAMYRCASSLGPKRGAGETQYFGPGTRLLVL.

Concerning this clone itself: The sequenced fragment ends 3 residues before the CDR3 boundary, so the rest is inferred from the germline J gene. The rearrangement uses TRBV2 and TRBJ2-7; 12 bases align to TRBD2. Looked up from germline, CDR1 is SNHLY and CDR2 is FYNNEI. This CDR3 is built from 19 residues. V shed 2 bases, J shed 4 bases, and the junction held 15 bases outside the gene matches. CDR3 residues: CASSEPRRRLAGGFYEQYF. CDR3 DNA, as far as it was read: TGTGCCAGCAGTGAACCCCGACGGAGGCTAGCGGGAGGGTTTTACGAG. The whole variable domain, filled in from reference TRBV2 and TRBJ2-7, reads EPEVTQTPSHQVTQMGQEVILRCVPISNHLYFYWYRQILGQKVEFLVSFYNNEISEKSEIFDDQFSVERPDGSNFTLKIRSTKLEDSAMYFCASSEPRRRLAGGFYEQYFGPGTRLTVT.

In the case of this clone: The read terminates 3 residues ahead of where the CDR3 ends, so the germline J gene completes it. The rearrangement links TRBV2 to TRBJ1-5; D not resolved. Germline CDR1 and CDR2: SNHLY and FYNNEI. Trimming took off 6 bases at V and 0 bases at J, with 12 bases between the two ends. The CDR3 length is 15 residues. CDR3 in amino acids: CASSGETDSNQPQHF. The covered CDR3 bases are TGTGCCAGCAGCGGGGAAACGGATAGCAATCAGCCC.